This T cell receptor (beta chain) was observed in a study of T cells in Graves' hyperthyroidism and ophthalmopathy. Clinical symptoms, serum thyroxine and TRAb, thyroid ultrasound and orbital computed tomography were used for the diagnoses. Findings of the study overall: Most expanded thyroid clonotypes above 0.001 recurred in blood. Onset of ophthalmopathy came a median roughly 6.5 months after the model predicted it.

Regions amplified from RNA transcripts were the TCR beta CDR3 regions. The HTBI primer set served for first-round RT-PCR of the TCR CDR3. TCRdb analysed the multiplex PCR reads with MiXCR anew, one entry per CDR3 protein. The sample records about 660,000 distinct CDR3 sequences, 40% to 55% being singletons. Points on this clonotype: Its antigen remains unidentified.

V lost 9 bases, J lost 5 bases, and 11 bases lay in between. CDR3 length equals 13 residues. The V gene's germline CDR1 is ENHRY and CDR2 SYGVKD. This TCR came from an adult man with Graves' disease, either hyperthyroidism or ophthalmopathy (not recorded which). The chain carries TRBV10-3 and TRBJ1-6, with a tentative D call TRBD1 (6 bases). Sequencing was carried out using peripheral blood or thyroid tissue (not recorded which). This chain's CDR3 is CAMSTGHNSPLHF. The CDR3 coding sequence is TGTGCCATGTCGACAGGACATAATTCACCCCTCCACTTT.